This T cell receptor (beta chain) was obtained from a study of T-cell reconstitution after alpha-beta-depleted transplantation in children (dated by TCRdb to about 2016). Context from the whole study: The study quantitatively tracked T-cell immune reconstitution after TCRalphabeta/CD19-depleted allogeneic hematopoietic cell transplantation in children using TCR repertoire profiling. Study-wide conclusions, independent of this receptor: About two months after transplant, the apparently early recovery of alphabetaT-cell counts reportedly depended on just several hundred clones that had expanded rapidly and came from non-depleted graft cells. In some patients, the high TCRbeta diversity seen at day 60 was put down to recipient T cells and intrathymic progenitors that had survived conditioning. Hyperexpanded clone frequencies declined over subsequent months; after one year, T-cell counts and TCRbeta diversity were mostly attributed to newly produced T cells.

The sample's treatment or condition label, decoded: allogeneic hematopoietic cell transplantation with graft depleted of TCRalphabeta T cells and CD19 B cells. Transplant recipients were children who received TCRalphabeta/CD19-depleted allogeneic hematopoietic cell grafts. Points on this clonotype: Its antigen remains unidentified. Base quality data are lacking; no much larger clone is found one base away.

Receptors were amplified or captured by PCR. Instrument used: Illumina HiSeq 2500. To normalize quantification of the TCRbeta repertoire, the TCR libraries were built with molecular barcoding that relied on unique molecular identifiers. TCRdb handled the public reads itself, with Q25 trimming in fastp and clone calling in MiXCR, and kept productive beta chains. Records with the same CDR3 protein are collapsed into one entry carrying the most frequent genes and DNA. The sample records hundreds of thousands of distinct CDR3 sequences, 10% to 15% of which are singletons. The leading ten clones occupy approximately 2% of the sample. Including cysteine and phenylalanine, the CDR3 has 15 amino acids. Of all the DNA, just the CDR3 is kept, 45 bases in frame from base 1. Via the germline V gene (reference sequence), CDR1 is LNHDA and CDR2 SQIVND. V loses 6 bases, J loses 1 base, and the germline ends lie 13 bases apart.

This sequence was found in a male patient aged 10 to 17 who had a stem cell transplant for acute myeloid leukemia, so the T cells may come from the graft donor. Here the chain combines TRBV19 and TRBJ1-5, and the D gene may be TRBD1, 5 bases matching. Specimen: PBMCs, mostly from graft donor cells, collected 360 days after TCRalphabeta/CD19-depleted stem cell transplant. The DNA sequence reads TGTGCCAGTAGGGGGGAGAGGGTAAGCAATCAGCCCCAGCATTTT. The translation is CASRGERVSNQPQHF.